One sample yielded the 23 T cell receptor beta chains listed below, sequenced in a study of cytomegalovirus exposure and HLA in healthy donors. Researchers ran the PCR with 60 Vbeta and 13 Jbeta primers. The protocol was immunoSEQ multiplex PCR, while the TCRdb copy is restricted to in-frame clones and leaves out a portion. The sample carries about 130,000 clones, about 74% recorded once. The sequencing sample was made of PBMCs. The receptors originated from a woman in her fifties or sixties in good health and CMV-seropositive.

This chain uses TRBV2 with TRBJ2-5; D call uncertain. Trimming took off 2 bases at V and 4 bases at J, with 8 bases between the two ends. This CDR3 is 13 amino acids long. Germline CDR1 and CDR2: SNHLY and FYNNEI. The DNA of the CDR3 is TGTGCCAGCAGTGAACTCCCAGGAGAGACCCAGTACTTC. Amino acid sequence: CASSELPGETQYF.

In regard to this clone: An end of the junction does not agree with germline; a read error may underlie this. The gene calls are TRBV7-9 and TRBJ1-6, with D possibly TRBD1 on 6 matching bases. Looked up from germline, CDR1 is SEHNR and CDR2 is FQNEAQ (reference sequence). The CDR3 is 15 amino acids. The CDR3 reads CSSSSYRERNSPLHF. CDR3 DNA sequence: TGTTCCAGCAGCTCTTACAGGGAAAGGAATTCACCCCTCCACTTT.

The V gene is TRBV4-2, the J gene TRBJ1-1; D is unclear. The V end was cut by 0 bases, the J end by 4 bases, with 9 bases between. The germline V gene has CDR1 LGHNA and CDR2 YNFKEQ. CDR3 length equals 14 residues. In DNA, the CDR3 is TGTGCCAGCAGCCAAGAGGCGGGGAGCACTGAAGCTTTCTTT. This translates into CASSQEAGSTEAFF.

The table lists this clone with a few counts. The chain carries TRBV11-3 and TRBJ2-5; TRBD1 matches 11 bases. The CDR3 totals 15 residues. V lost 3 bases to trimming and J lost 1 base; unmatched junction nucleotides: 1. Germline-derived CDR1 and CDR2 are SGHNT and YENEEA. The CDR3 sequence: CASSLGQGGQETQYF. The CDR3 region has the DNA TGTGCCAGCAGCTTGGGACAGGGGGGCCAAGAGACCCAGTACTTC.

The chain joins TRBV7-9 to TRBJ1-4; tentative D call: TRBD1 (6 bases). V was trimmed by 11 bases and J by 8 bases, leaving 21 bases between them. Germline CDR1 reads SEHNR; CDR2 reads FQNEAQ (reference sequence). This CDR3 is built from 14 residues. For the CDR3, the DNA is TGTGCCGGTACAGGGCTCCAACTCGGGGAAAAACTGTTTTTT. Its protein is CAGTGLQLGEKLFF.

V usage is TRBV25-1 and J usage is TRBJ2-2; TRBD1 matches at 8 bases. CDR1 and CDR2 (germline): MGHDK, SYGVNS. This CDR3 has 16 residues. V was pared by 6 bases and J by 4 bases, with 10 bases of the junction left unmatched. CDR3 sequence: CASSKTGQVTTGELFF. CDR3 coding DNA: TGTGCCAGCAGCAAGACGGGACAGGTGACCACCGGGGAGCTGTTTTTT.

V gene TRBV20-1 combines with J gene TRBJ2-5; unclear D gene. In germline, CDR1 is DFQATT, CDR2 SNEGSKA (reference sequence). Trimming took 8 bases from V and 0 from J, leaving 7 bases between them. The CDR3 covers 11 residues. CDR3 sequence (DNA): TGCAGTCTTGGGCACCAAGAGACCCAGTACTTC. Protein: CSLGHQETQYF.

The gene calls are TRBV2 and TRBJ2-1; a possible D gene is TRBD1 (6 bases). The ends were cut back, 6 bases at V and 10 bases at J, with 16 bases in the middle. The germline V gene has CDR1 SNHLY and CDR2 FYNNEI. The CDR3 is 13 amino acids. The CDR3 coding sequence is TGTGCCAGCAGCGAACAGGGTTCAAGCGAGCAGTTCTTC. This translates into CASSEQGSSEQFF.

The chain employs TRBV10-3 and TRBJ1-4; no definite D call. In germline, CDR1 is ENHRY, CDR2 SYGVKD. The CDR3 has 14 residues. V was trimmed by 0 bases and J by 8 bases, leaving 10 bases between them. CDR3 sequence (DNA): TGTGCCATCAGTGAGTCACCGAGGTACGAAAAACTGTTTTTT. It codes for CAISESPRYEKLFF.

The J gene is TRBJ1-2, the V gene TRBV6-5; 9 nucleotides match TRBD1. Germline V gene lookup returns CDR1 MNHEY and CDR2 SVGAGI. V lost 3 bases and J lost 8; bases outside the gene matches: 10. There are 15 residues in the CDR3. CDR3 region: CASSYGTGSSGGYTF. The CDR3 bases are TGTGCCAGCAGTTATGGGACAGGGTCTTCGGGCGGCTACACCTTC.

The chain couples TRBV25-1 to TRBJ1-5, with D possibly being TRBD1 (6 bases). Between the trimmed V and J ends, which lost 5 bases and 9 bases, there was a span of 14 bases. CDR3 size: 13 residues. Per the germline V gene, CDR1 is MGHDK and CDR2 is SYGVNS. DNA of the CDR3: TGTGCCAGCAGTTTCGGGGGGCAGCGGCCCCAGCATTTT. As protein: CASSFGGQRPQHF.

On this clone itself: This specimen includes other DNA sequences encoding the same CDR3. The rearrangement uses TRBV29-1 and TRBJ2-5, with a tentative D call TRBD2 (7 bases). The CDR3 spans 14 residues. Trimming shortened V by 4 bases and J by 1 base, and 13 bases separated the two germline ends. CDR1 is SQVTM, CDR2 ANQGSEA, per germline. CDR3 in DNA: TGCAGCGTTGGGGGAGGGGGGTTCCAAGAGACCCAGTACTTC. Its protein is CSVGGGGFQETQYF.

This sequence joins TRBV6-5 and TRBJ2-7; D unclear. Trimming removed 2 bases at V and 3 bases at J, with 8 bases between. The CDR3 runs to 13 residues. CDR1 is MNHEY and CDR2 is SVGAGI in the germline V gene. The CDR3 DNA reads as TGTGCCAGCAGTTACAGCTCGGTCTACGAGCAGTACTTC. Its translation is CASSYSSVYEQYF.

The CDR3: CASSRQGGQETQYF. The CDR3 region has the DNA TGTGCCAGCAGTCGACAGGGAGGCCAAGAGACCCAGTACTTC. The chain has TRBV7-8 and TRBJ2-5; D is possibly TRBD1 (7 bases). The length of the CDR3 is 14 residues. Germline values: CDR1 SGHVS, CDR2 FQNEAQ. V was trimmed by 6 bases and J by 1 base, leaving 12 bases between them.

This chain links TRBV23-1 with TRBJ2-7, with 7 bases that match TRBD1. TRBV23-1 is known as an ORF, though its function is uncertain. The CDR3 consists of 16 residues. Germline trimming cut 4 bases from V and 7 bases from J; bases unmatched to any gene: 16. The CDR3 loop is CASSPLGDRLGGEQYF. CDR3 DNA sequence: TGCGCCAGCAGTCCCCTCGGGGACAGACTTGGGGGTGAGCAGTACTTC.

This rearrangement joins TRBV6-6 to TRBJ2-2, with D possibly matching TRBD1 (5 bases). Looked up from germline, CDR1 is MNHNY and CDR2 is SVGAGI (reference sequence). V shed 2 bases and J shed 5 bases, with 9 bases lying between them. The CDR3 loop spans 14 amino acids. This CDR3 reads CASSYPQGTGELFF. CDR3 sequence (DNA): TGTGCCAGCAGTTACCCTCAGGGTACCGGGGAGCTGTTTTTT.

This clone has more than one count but fewer than ten. The chain joins TRBV7-9 to TRBJ1-1, with D maybe TRBD1 (5 bases). V dropped 5 bases and J dropped 10 bases, with 8 bases sitting between them. Per germline, CDR1 SEHNR and CDR2 FQNEAQ (reference sequence). The CDR3 runs 10 residues. Written as DNA, the CDR3 is TGTGCCAGCAGCATTCAGGGAGCTTTCTTT. Translating gives CASSIQGAFF.

The V gene is TRBV6-8, the J gene TRBJ1-1, with 7 positions matching TRBD1. The germline gives CDR1 MNHGY, CDR2 SAAAGT. V lost 6 bases to trimming and J lost 4 bases; unmatched junction nucleotides: 11. This CDR3 contains 15 residues. Here the CDR3 reads CASRPTKQGPTEAFF. In DNA form, the CDR3 reads TGTGCCAGCAGACCGACAAAACAGGGGCCCACTGAAGCTTTCTTT.

A few counts support this clone. The chain employs TRBV18 and TRBJ1-2, with a weak D call TRBD1 (5 bases). In germline, CDR1 is KGHSH, CDR2 LQKENI. CDR3 length: 13 residues. The V end was cut by 6 bases, the J end by 7 bases, with 15 bases between. The CDR3 nucleotides read TGTGCCAGCTCGCCGGGGGATGAGAGTGGCTACACCTTC. Translation gives CASSPGDESGYTF. Full variable domain (outside the CDR3, taken from reference TRBV18 and TRBJ1-2): NAGVMQNPRHLVRRRGQEARLRCSPMKGHSHVYWYRQLPEEGLKFMVYLQKENIIDESGMPKERFSAEFPKEGPSILRIQQVVRGDSAAYFCASSPGDESGYTFGSGTRLTVV.

The chain has TRBV7-2 and TRBJ2-5; 7 bases match TRBD1. The V gene's germline CDR1 is SGHTA and CDR2 FQGNSA. The V segment lost 5 bases and the J segment 4 bases; nucleotides outside the gene matches: 4. The CDR3 sequence is 13 residues long. This CDR3 reads CASSRDRAETQYF. The CDR3 region has the DNA TGTGCCAGCAGCAGAGACAGGGCAGAGACCCAGTACTTC.

In the case of this clone: Mismatch with germline at one junction end may stem from a read error. This chain uses TRBV25-1 with TRBJ1-1; D is undetermined. Germline-derived CDR1 and CDR2 are MGHDK and SYGVNS. The CDR3 contains 15 residues. DNA for the CDR3: TGTCCCAGCAGTGAATCAGATAGAACTACCACTGAAGCTTTCTTT. As protein: CPSSESDRTTTEAFF.

The V call is TRBV4-3, the J call TRBJ2-3; D is possibly TRBD2 (6 bases). Germline values: CDR1 LGHNA, CDR2 YSLEER. The CDR3 loop spans 15 amino acids. Trimming cost V 1 base and J 0 bases, with 8 bases left between them. For the CDR3, the DNA is TGCGCCAGCAGCCAAGGGGGGACTAGCACAGATACGCAGTATTTT. This gives the protein CASSQGGTSTDTQYF.

The genes are TRBV7-2 and TRBJ2-3, with D perhaps TRBD2 (6 bases). The V and J ends lost 5 bases and 1 base respectively, with 19 bases between them. This CDR3 has 17 residues. CDR1 SGHTA and CDR2 FQGNSA come from the germline V gene. The DNA for the CDR3 is TGTGCCAGCAGCGGGGACGGATTAACTAGCCGCACAGATACGCAGTATTTT. It codes for CASSGDGLTSRTDTQYF.